This TCR beta chain appears in the sequencing data of a study of CD4 T cells in relation to SARS-CoV-2 and coronaviruses (dated by TCRdb to the early 2020s). Study-level background: The ViraFEST assay cultured PBMCs with antigen for roughly 11 days, then sequenced TCR beta CDR3s to find antigen-specific clonal expansions. The study assessed, at the TCR clonotype level, memory CD4+ T cell crossreactivity between SARS-CoV-2 and common cold coronavirus spike proteins. Patient-derived lymphoblastoid cell lines were used to map the HLA restriction of shared crossreactive spike epitopes. An HIV-1 Nef peptide pool or a no-peptide culture served as the negative reference condition. A different, Illumina-based TCR-beta assay was used to sequence expansion assays from other donors in the study. The Adaptive Biotechnologies TCR-sequencing kit was used to sequence samples from three pre-COVID donors and the naive versus memory experiments, while other data came from Illumina-based sequencing.

CD4+ T cells from unexposed donors were collected before the COVID-19 pandemic (2011-2018). Following 10 days of culture, the EasySep CD4+ T cell isolation kit was used to isolate CD4+ T cells. As cell numbers permitted, CD4+ T cells from unexposed donors were tested for reactivity to SARS-CoV-2 S and N and to four common cold coronavirus spike pools. Two million PBMCs per well were cultured in IMDM with roughly 5% human AB serum and around 10 IU/ml IL-2. Half of the culture medium was replaced with fresh IL-2-containing medium on days 3 and 7. In general, triplicate replicate wells were used for every peptide culture condition. Leukapheresis product for the unexposed donors was purchased commercially. PBMCs were isolated from leukapheresis product or whole blood by Ficoll-Paque PLUS gradient centrifugation. PBMCs were either cryopreserved at -140 degrees C or used fresh in the expansion assay. The QIAamp Micro DNA Kit was used to extract genomic DNA from the CD4+ T cells.

General study outcomes and caveats: In about 60% of donors, memory CD4+ clonotypes turned up that crossrecognized SARS-CoV-2 and at least one common cold coronavirus spike. Since the crossreactivity analysis centred on spike protein, crossreactivity against other viral proteins was not assessed. Crossreactive clones showed significantly weaker SARS-CoV-2-driven expansion than monoreactive clones, consistent with antigenic imprinting. Small numbers of patients and of tested TCRs limited the study. Pre-pandemic and post-infection samples were not both contributed by any donor, so tracing of the source of pre-existing responses was limited.

The V end loses 7 bases and the J end loses 5 bases, and a stretch of 8 bases separates them. Inclusive of the bounding cysteine and phenylalanine, the CDR3 is 11 residues long. Left in the record is the CDR3 DNA by itself, 33 bases read in frame from the first base. From a lookup of the germline V gene (reference sequence), CDR1 and CDR2 are DFQATT and SNEGSKA. The protocol used for the library was the immunoSEQ multiplex PCR assay. As for the original processing: Preprocessing removed nonproductive sequences and CDR3s not starting with C, not ending with F or W, or shorter than 7 amino acids. Antigen-specific clonotypes were called with the MANAFEST web app, based on expansion relative to reference and other culture wells. To be counted as positive, a clone had to show significant expansion compared with the reference culture, at an FDR below 0.05, in 2 of 3 replicate wells. For a clone to be considered positive, significant expansion relative to all other tandem wells and an odds ratio above 5 were also required. CDR3 homology was quantified as pairwise Levenshtein distance, calculated with the stringdist R package after three terminal residues were trimmed from each end. Here the immuneACCESS table is served through TCRdb, limited to in-frame sequences with V and J called. Missing clones are a known gap in these copies; in checked studies unresolved V genes cover under half, and the rest lacks a known reason. D and trimming were read from the DNA, whereas the V and J calls and clone size are those reported in that table. The sample has 15,000 to 20,000 clones on record, under 85% of them singletons. The top ten constitute 30% of the sample.

With regard to this clone: Its cognate antigen has yet to be identified. The sample holds no much larger clone one base away, and base qualities are not on file.

The sequencing sample was made of CD4+ T cells from PBMCs, cultured in vitro. The receptor was derived from a human donor in good health. The rearrangement joined TRBV20-1 to TRBJ1-4, with no reliable assignment of the D segment. CDR3 reads: CSVVANEKLFF. The nucleotide sequence reads as follows: TGCAGTGTCGTGGCAAATGAAAAACTGTTTTTT.